The next 29 T cell receptor beta chains were all read from a single sample in a study of radiation and T cells in renal cell carcinoma. Assay: immunoSEQ multiplex PCR; the TCRdb copy retains only in-frame clones and omits some. The sample contains some 130,000 clones, around four fifths of which appear only once. The time point denotes: blood 2 weeks post-SBRT. Treatment given: 15 Gy SBRT to primary tumor, nephrectomy 4 weeks later. This specimen was blood, taken from a patient whose treatment included radiotherapy and nephrectomy. The receptors were gathered from a woman aged 55-70 years with renal cell carcinoma.

V and J are TRBV2 and TRBJ1-2; D might be TRBD1 (5 bases). Germline V gives CDR1 SNHLY, CDR2 FYNNEI. This CDR3 is built from 12 residues. Between the trimmed V and J ends, which lost 8 bases and 8 bases, there was a span of 15 bases. CDR3 nucleotides: TGTGCCAGCGCGGGCGGGGGAGGAGGCTACACCTTC. It encodes CASAGGGGGYTF.

This clone was recorded at least ten times. In DNA, the CDR3 is TGTGCCAGCAGCTTTGGCGGGAGCCTGAACACCGGGGAGCTGTTTTTT. It encodes CASSFGGSLNTGELFF. The V and J genes are TRBV7-2 and TRBJ2-2; 7 nucleotides agree with TRBD2. The CDR3 has 16 residues. The J segment lost 1 base and the V segment lost 3 bases, leaving 5 bases of the junction unmatched. Germline V gene lookup returns CDR1 SGHTA and CDR2 FQGNSA. Full variable domain (missing parts from reference TRBV7-2 and TRBJ2-2): GAGVSQSPSNKVTEKGKDVELRCDPISGHTALYWYRQSLGQGLEFLIYFQGNSAPDKSGLPSDRFSAERTGGSVSTLTIQRTQQEDSAVYLCASSFGGSLNTGELFFGEGSRLTVL.

This clone was recorded once. Here the CDR3 reads CASSLGAGNSYEQYF. In nucleotides, the CDR3 is TGTGCCAGCAGCTTAGGGGCAGGGAACTCCTACGAGCAGTACTTC. J is TRBJ2-7 and V is TRBV7-2; tentatively, D is TRBD1 (5 bases). The V end lost 1 base, the J end lost 0 bases, and 10 bases lay between the germline ends. This CDR3 comprises 15 residues. CDR1 and CDR2 (germline): SGHTA, FQGNSA.

The chain carries TRBV5-6 and TRBJ1-3; no clear D gene. CDR3 length: 16 amino acids. Germline assignment: CDR1 SGHDT and CDR2 YYEEEE. V dropped 2 bases and J dropped 0 bases, with 12 bases sitting between them. The CDR3 is CASSLAVSFSGNTIYF. The CDR3 DNA follows: TGTGCCAGCAGCTTAGCCGTCAGTTTCTCTGGAAACACCATATATTTT.

The rearrangement links TRBV7-3 to TRBJ2-1, with D perhaps matching TRBD2 (6 bases). CDR3 length equals 13 residues. Trimming took 6 bases from V and 3 from J, leaving 9 bases between them. Germline CDR1 and CDR2: SGHTA and FQGTGA. For the CDR3, the DNA is TGTGCCAGCAGTTATAGCGGCTACAATGAGCAGTTCTTC. This codes for CASSYSGYNEQFF.

The chain is built from TRBV27 and TRBJ2-3, with a weak D call TRBD2 (6 bases). Germline loops: CDR1 MNHEY, CDR2 SMNVEV (reference sequence). Trimming removed 6 bases at V and 3 bases at J, with 16 bases between. This CDR3 is 15 amino acids long. DNA of the CDR3: TGTGCCAGCAGGTTCCGGGGCGGGGCGACAGATACGCAGTATTTT. Its protein is CASRFRGGATDTQYF.

Regarding this clone: Other DNA sequences in the sample encode the same CDR3. V and J are TRBV9 and TRBJ1-1, with a tentative D call TRBD1 (5 bases). V was shortened by 4 bases and J by 2 bases, with 12 bases between the two germline ends. Germline lookup yields CDR1 SGDLS and CDR2 YYNGEE. The CDR3 contains 14 residues. This CDR3 reads CASSPGGGNTEAFF. In DNA form, the CDR3 reads TGTGCCAGCAGCCCCGGCGGGGGTAACACTGAAGCTTTCTTT.

The V and J genes are TRBV19 and TRBJ2-1; 8 bases are a match to TRBD2. The V and J ends lost 3 bases and 6 bases, in that order; junction bases with no gene match: 7. CDR1 and CDR2 from the germline V gene are LNHDA and SQIVND (reference sequence). The CDR3 sequence is 15 residues long. The CDR3 here is CASSIRAGEGNEQFF. The CDR3 DNA is TGTGCCAGTAGTATCCGAGCGGGGGAGGGCAATGAGCAGTTCTTC.

This chain connects TRBV7-6 to TRBJ2-7, with D perhaps assigned TRBD1 or TRBD2 (6 bases each). The length of the CDR3 is 12 residues. V was clipped by 4 bases and J by 7 bases, with 11 bases between them. CDR1 and CDR2 from the germline V gene are SGHVS and FNYEAQ. For the CDR3, the DNA is TGTGCCAGCAGCTCGACAGGAGGGGAGCAGTACTTC. This sequence encodes CASSSTGGEQYF.

This clone was seen at least ten times. The chain links TRBV27 to TRBJ1-2, with 7 positions matching TRBD1. Looked up from germline, CDR1 is MNHEY and CDR2 is SMNVEV (reference sequence). This CDR3 comprises 16 residues. V lost 5 bases, J lost 2 bases, and 11 bases stayed unmatched. The CDR3 coding sequence is TGTGCCAGCAGTCCCATTACAGGGGCGATAAACTATGGCTACACCTTC. It yields the protein CASSPITGAINYGYTF.

This rearrangement joins TRBV4-1 to TRBJ2-1; 9 bases are a match to TRBD2. V trimming: 1 base; J trimming: 1 base; junction bases outside the gene matches: 2. Germline CDR1 MGHRA, CDR2 YSYEKL. This CDR3 is 16 amino acids long. Here the CDR3 DNA reads TGCGCCAGCAGCCAAGGAGCGGGAGGTTCCTACAATGAGCAGTTCTTC. It specifies CASSQGAGGSYNEQFF.

V usage is TRBV30 and J usage is TRBJ2-1; tentatively, D is TRBD1 (6 bases). The CDR3 has 15 amino acids. The V gene lost 0 bases and the J gene lost 4 bases, with 13 bases spanning the gap. In germline, CDR1 is GTSNPN, CDR2 SVGIG (reference sequence). CDR3 residues: CAWSVTRGLYNEQFF. CDR3 coding DNA: TGTGCCTGGAGTGTCACCAGGGGTCTTTACAATGAGCAGTTCTTC.

This rearrangement joins TRBV6-5 to TRBJ2-5; D is unresolved. The CDR3 covers 16 residues. CDR1 and CDR2 from the germline V gene are MNHEY and SVGAGI. V gave up 2 bases and J gave up 1 base, with 14 bases separating them. The CDR3 sequence: CASSYGRGPVQETQYF. In DNA, the CDR3 is TGTGCCAGCAGTTACGGACGAGGACCCGTCCAAGAGACCCAGTACTTC.

The rearrangement joins TRBV7-2 to TRBJ2-4, with D maybe TRBD2 (5 bases). The CDR3 is made up of 16 amino acids. Germline V gene sequence: CDR1 SGHTA, CDR2 FQGNSA. Trimming removed 1 base from V and 5 bases from J, with 15 bases in between. Written as DNA, the CDR3 is TGTGCCAGCAGCTTAGACAGTTTTGGACTTCAAAACATTCAGTACTTC. Translated: CASSLDSFGLQNIQYF.

The chain has TRBV5-1 and TRBJ2-7; no clear D. Germline CDR1 is SGHRS and CDR2 is YFSETQ. Trimming removed 3 bases from V and 1 base from J, with 8 bases in between. This CDR3 contains 13 residues. CDR3 sequence reads: CASSYALSYEQYF. CDR3 sequence (DNA): TGCGCCAGCAGCTACGCTCTGTCCTACGAGCAGTACTTC.

CDR3 coding DNA: TGTGCCAGCAGCCCAATAGCGGGAGTCTACAATGAGCAGTTCTTC. Protein sequence: CASSPIAGVYNEQFF. The chain joins TRBV11-3 to TRBJ2-1; 9 bases are shared with TRBD2. The V and J ends lost 5 bases and 3 bases, in that order; junction bases with no gene match: 5. Germline CDR1 and CDR2: SGHNT and YENEEA. This CDR3 spans 15 amino acids.

Remarks on this clone: The sample has other DNA sequences that encode this CDR3 too. This chain uses TRBV7-6 with TRBJ1-3; D ambiguous. CDR1 and CDR2 (germline): SGHVS, FNYEAQ. V lost 5 bases and J lost 2, with 10 bases in between. The CDR3 spans 14 residues. The CDR3, as DNA: TGTGCCAGCAGCCCGGGTACTGCTGGAAACACCATATATTTT. This gives the protein CASSPGTAGNTIYF. The entire variable domain, with the rest obtained from reference TRBV7-6 and TRBJ1-3, is as follows: GAGVSQSPRYKVTKRGQDVALRCDPISGHVSLYWYRQALGQGPEFLTYFNYEAQQDKSGLPNDRFSAERPEGSISTLTIQRTEQRDSAMYRCASSPGTAGNTIYFGEGSWLTVV.

V and J are TRBV5-1 and TRBJ2-7, with D maybe TRBD1 (6 bases). The ends were cut back, 5 bases at V and 6 bases at J, with 18 bases in the middle. Looked up from germline, CDR1 is SGHRS and CDR2 is YFSETQ. The CDR3 totals 14 residues. CDR3 in DNA: TGCGCCAGCAGAGCTGGGGGCCCTACTGGCGAGCAGTACTTC. Protein: CASRAGGPTGEQYF.

This chain joins TRBV19 and TRBJ2-7; 9 nucleotides agree with TRBD1. CDR3 length: 14 amino acids. V lost 4 bases to trimming and J lost 3 bases; unmatched junction nucleotides: 4. Germline CDR1 and CDR2: LNHDA and SQIVND (reference sequence). The CDR3 nucleotides read TGTGCCAGTAGTACTGGACAGGGGTTCTACGAGCAGTACTTC. Translated, it gives CASSTGQGFYEQYF.

Written as DNA, the CDR3 is TGTGCCAGCAGCCAAGATCTCCGGGACAGAACCTATGGCTACACCTTC. It yields the protein CASSQDLRDRTYGYTF. This chain uses TRBV4-2 with TRBJ1-2, with 7 bases identical to TRBD1. V was pared by 0 bases and J by 4 bases, with 8 bases of the junction left unmatched. Germline V lookup: CDR1 LGHNA, CDR2 YNFKEQ. The CDR3 runs to 16 residues.

The CDR3 sequence is CASTNWGAGTEAFF. The CDR3 DNA reads TGTGCCAGTACCAATTGGGGGGCAGGGACTGAAGCTTTCTTT. This sequence joins TRBV19 and TRBJ1-1; possible D gene TRBD1, 6 bases. The germline CDR1 and CDR2 sequences are LNHDA and SQIVND (reference sequence). The length of the CDR3 is 14 residues. V was trimmed by 7 bases and J by 5 bases, leaving 17 bases between them.

The rearrangement joins TRBV9 to TRBJ2-3; the match to TRBD2 covers 11 bases. The V gene's germline CDR1 is SGDLS and CDR2 YYNGEE. This CDR3 spans 17 amino acids. V was pared by 0 bases and J by 6 bases, with 9 bases of the junction left unmatched. Here the CDR3 DNA reads TGTGCCAGCAGCGTAGGCCGGGTGACTAGCGGGGCGGATACGCAGTATTTT. It is translated as CASSVGRVTSGADTQYF. Full variable domain (rest looked up from reference TRBV9 and TRBJ2-3): DSGVTQTPKHLITATGQRVTLRCSPRSGDLSVYWYQQSLDQGLQFLIQYYNGEERAKGNILERFSAQQFPDLHSELNLSSLELGDSALYFCASSVGRVTSGADTQYFGPGTRLTVL.

The chain is built from TRBV28 and TRBJ1-2; TRBD1 aligns across 9 bases. Germline CDR1 and CDR2: MDHEN and SYDVKM. The V segment lost 5 bases and the J segment 7 bases; nucleotides outside the gene matches: 11. The length of the CDR3 is 15 residues. CDR3 amino acids: CASSHRDRDVRGYTF. Written as DNA, the CDR3 is TGTGCCAGCAGTCACCGGGACAGGGACGTTCGTGGCTACACCTTC.

V gene TRBV18 combines with J gene TRBJ1-5, with TRBD1 matching over 11 bases. V was clipped by 8 bases and J by 5 bases; unmatched bases: 5. The CDR3 is made up of 14 amino acids. Germline CDR1 and CDR2: KGHSH and LQKENI. As DNA, the CDR3 is TGTGCCAGCAGCGGACAGGGGGCGGATCAGCCCCAGCATTTT. Protein sequence: CASSGQGADQPQHF.

This chain joins TRBV6-5 and TRBJ1-2, with D hard to call. Trimming removed 3 bases from V and 8 bases from J, with 13 bases in between. The length of the CDR3 is 13 residues. CDR1 is MNHEY, CDR2 SVGAGI, per germline. CDR3 protein: CASSYSRRLGYTF. The CDR3 DNA reads TGTGCCAGCAGTTATAGCAGACGGCTGGGCTACACCTTC.

This rearrangement joins TRBV6-6 to TRBJ1-2; D is unresolved. This CDR3 has 15 residues. V was pared by 2 bases and J by 4 bases, with 14 bases between. The germline V gene has CDR1 MNHNY and CDR2 SVGAGI (reference sequence). The CDR3 sequence: CASSYTLESSYGYTF. Here the CDR3 DNA reads TGTGCCAGCAGTTACACTCTAGAGAGCTCCTATGGCTACACCTTC.

There are a few counts of this clone. This rearrangement joins TRBV28 to TRBJ1-1; 7 bases map to TRBD1. Germline CDR1 reads MDHEN; CDR2 reads SYDVKM. The CDR3 covers 14 residues. J gave up 5 bases and V 4 bases, and 7 bases lay outside the gene matches. CDR3 sequence (DNA): TGTGCCAGCAGTTCCCCCGGACAGGCGACTGAAGCTTTCTTT. Amino acid sequence: CASSSPGQATEAFF.

The V gene is TRBV7-2, the J gene TRBJ1-2, with D unresolved. This CDR3 has 16 residues. Trimming pared 0 bases from V and 4 bases from J, leaving 15 bases between. Germline V gene sequence: CDR1 SGHTA, CDR2 FQGNSA. CDR3 sequence (DNA): TGTGCCAGCAGCTTAGCGCTCAGCCGTAAAGCCTATGGCTACACCTTC. Amino acid sequence: CASSLALSRKAYGYTF.

This chain uses TRBV29-1 with TRBJ2-1; 7 bases fit TRBD2. V trimming: 6 bases; J trimming: 5 bases; junction bases outside the gene matches: 10. In germline, CDR1 is SQVTM, CDR2 ANQGSEA. This CDR3 region has 14 residues. CDR3 region: CSVLASGKNNEQFF. The CDR3 DNA is TGCAGCGTCCTAGCTAGCGGAAAAAACAATGAGCAGTTCTTC.